These 29 T cell receptor beta chains were sequenced from one sample in a study of cytomegalovirus exposure and HLA in healthy donors. The PCR employed 60 Vbeta primers together with 13 Jbeta primers. Clones were sequenced by immunoSEQ multiplex PCR, and TCRdb holds only the in-frame ones, with some missing. The sample contains over 140,000 clones, about 80% of which appear only once. The sequenced sample was PBMCs. The receptors derive from a young man in good health and CMV-seropositive.

This clone was recorded a few times. The chain combines TRBV5-6 with TRBJ1-5; 9 bases agree with TRBD1. Germline V gives CDR1 SGHDT, CDR2 YYEEEE. Trimming took 2 bases from V and 4 from J; bases not matched to a gene: 4. The length of the CDR3 is 15 residues. Written as DNA, the CDR3 is TGTGCCAGCAGCTTAGGGACAGGGACAAATCAGCCCCAGCATTTT. Translating gives CASSLGTGTNQPQHF.

This sequence joins TRBV6-6 and TRBJ2-1, with TRBD2 identical over 9 bases. Trimming at V came to 6 bases and at J to 12 bases, leaving 15 bases not matched to a gene. The CDR3 extends over 15 amino acids. CDR1 MNHNY and CDR2 SVGAGI come from the germline V gene (reference sequence). This CDR3 reads CASRSIAGAQTGQFF. The CDR3 DNA reads as TGTGCCAGCAGGTCCATAGCGGGGGCCCAGACAGGGCAGTTCTTC.

This clone was counted once. The rearrangement joins TRBV9 to TRBJ2-6; possibly TRBD2 for D (6 bases). The CDR3 runs 15 residues. Trimming took off 0 bases at V and 2 bases at J, with 6 bases between the two ends. In germline, CDR1 is SGDLS, CDR2 YYNGEE. CDR3 sequence (DNA): TGTGCCAGCAGCGTAGGGGGGGCTGGGGCCAACGTCCTGACTTTC. It is translated as CASSVGGAGANVLTF. The full variable domain, its missing parts supplied by reference TRBV9 and TRBJ2-6, is DSGVTQTPKHLITATGQRVTLRCSPRSGDLSVYWYQQSLDQGLQFLIQYYNGEERAKGNILERFSAQQFPDLHSELNLSSLELGDSALYFCASSVGGAGANVLTFGAGSRLTVL.

Only one count was recorded for this clone. The rearrangement links TRBV18 to TRBJ1-1; D is possibly TRBD1 (5 bases). The CDR3 loop spans 18 amino acids. Germline V gene sequence: CDR1 KGHSH, CDR2 LQKENI. V was cut by 3 bases and J by 1 base, with 21 bases left in between. The CDR3, as DNA: TGTGCCAGCTCACCTCGGGGACCCGCGGGGTCTACGAACACTGAAGCTTTCTTT. This gives the protein CASSPRGPAGSTNTEAFF.

The rearrangement links TRBV4-2 to TRBJ2-1; D might be TRBD2 (6 bases). The CDR3 length is 13 residues. Between the trimmed V and J ends, which lost 4 bases and 6 bases, there was a span of 10 bases. The germline gives CDR1 LGHNA, CDR2 YNFKEQ. The DNA for the CDR3 is TGTGCCAGCAGCCCAGGACTACCCAATGAGCAGTTCTTC. Residues: CASSPGLPNEQFF.

This clone was recorded a few times. The chain employs TRBV18 and TRBJ2-7; 10 positions match TRBD2. The germline gives CDR1 KGHSH, CDR2 LQKENI. V trimming: 6 bases; J trimming: 4 bases; junction bases outside the gene matches: 6. This CDR3 is built from 14 residues. The CDR3 is CASSPGLAMYEQYF. DNA for the CDR3: TGTGCCAGCTCGCCGGGACTAGCGATGTACGAGCAGTACTTC.

This rearrangement joins TRBV5-5 to TRBJ1-1; 8 positions agree with TRBD1. Germline loops: CDR1 SGHKS, CDR2 YYEKEE (reference sequence). This CDR3 has 16 amino acids. The V and J ends lost 0 bases and 1 base, in that order; junction bases with no gene match: 5. The CDR3 coding sequence is TGTGCCAGCAGCTTGGACCCAGGGGGCTCGAACACTGAAGCTTTCTTT. Translating gives CASSLDPGGSNTEAFF.

The chain employs TRBV28 and TRBJ1-5; a weak D match, TRBD1 (6 bases). V lost 5 bases to trimming and J lost 11 bases, with 10 bases between them. Germline V gene sequence: CDR1 MDHEN, CDR2 SYDVKM. The CDR3 length is 11 residues. Here the CDR3 reads CASSVQGAQHF. The CDR3 DNA sequence: TGTGCCAGCAGTGTACAGGGAGCCCAGCATTTT.

The sample holds one count of this clone. The rearrangement uses TRBV7-9 and TRBJ2-5, with 9 bases lining up with TRBD1. This CDR3 has 16 amino acids. CDR1 and CDR2 from the germline V gene are SEHNR and FQNEAQ (reference sequence). V lost 5 bases, J lost 3 bases, and 10 bases stayed unmatched. CDR3 region: CASSTRDRDIKETQYF. The CDR3, as DNA: TGTGCCAGCAGCACCCGGGACAGGGATATTAAAGAGACCCAGTACTTC.

The CDR3 coding sequence is TGTGCCAGCAGTTACGGTCCAGGGGGCGGCACAGATACGCAGTATTTT. It translates to CASSYGPGGGTDTQYF. The rearrangement uses TRBV6-5 and TRBJ2-3; TRBD1 aligns across 8 bases. Germline loops: CDR1 MNHEY, CDR2 SVGAGI. The CDR3 runs to 16 residues. The trim removed 2 bases at V and 1 base at J, leaving 5 bases unmatched.

This chain uses TRBV13 with TRBJ1-3; D is undetermined. CDR1 and CDR2 from the germline V gene are PRHDT and FYEKMQ (reference sequence). The CDR3 consists of 14 residues. V lost 8 bases and J lost 0, with 11 bases in between. The CDR3 nucleotides read TGTGCCAGCGGCGGCAGTTTCTCTGGAAACACCATATATTTT. Protein: CASGGSFSGNTIYF.

The chain is built from TRBV7-6 and TRBJ1-2, with 8 bases lining up with TRBD1. V gave up 1 base and J gave up 4 bases; unmatched junction bases: 2. The length of the CDR3 is 14 residues. From germline, CDR1 is SGHVS and CDR2 FNYEAQ. The CDR3 spells CASSLGTGIYGYTF. Here the CDR3 DNA reads TGTGCCAGCAGCTTAGGGACAGGGATCTATGGCTACACCTTC.

The V call is TRBV7-8, the J call TRBJ1-4; perhaps TRBD1 as D (5 bases). The CDR3 has 16 residues. The germline V gene encodes CDR1 SGHVS and CDR2 FQNEAQ. V lost 1 base and J 5 bases, leaving 14 bases between the germline ends. The CDR3 protein is CASSLGLGAGNEKLFF. The DNA for the CDR3 is TGTGCCAGCAGCTTAGGTTTAGGGGCAGGGAATGAAAAACTGTTTTTT.

The chain has TRBV28 and TRBJ2-4; D is undetermined. This CDR3 spans 11 amino acids. The germline gives CDR1 MDHEN, CDR2 SYDVKM. V dropped 3 bases and J dropped 14 bases, with 11 bases sitting between them. CDR3 protein: CASSFLHREYF. CDR3 nucleotide sequence: TGTGCCAGCAGTTTTTTGCACAGAGAGTACTTC.

The chain carries TRBV9 and TRBJ1-1; D gene uncertain. Trimming shortened V by 5 bases and J by 8 bases, and 16 bases separated the two germline ends. The CDR3 sequence is 13 residues long. CDR1 is SGDLS, CDR2 YYNGEE, per germline. CDR3 amino acids: CASSPVSSKEAFF. CDR3 bases: TGTGCCAGCAGTCCCGTTTCGAGTAAAGAAGCTTTCTTT.

The genes are TRBV4-1 and TRBJ2-2; 10 nucleotides match TRBD1. This CDR3 contains 16 residues. The ends lost 5 bases at V and 6 bases at J; junction bases unmatched: 9. The germline V gene has CDR1 MGHRA and CDR2 YSYEKL. The DNA of the CDR3 is TGCGCCAGCAGCAAACCGGGACAGGGGTTTTCCGGGGAGCTGTTTTTT. It translates to CASSKPGQGFSGELFF.

This clone was observed a few times. Other DNA sequences in this specimen translate into the identical CDR3. J is TRBJ1-1 and V is TRBV5-1, with D perhaps TRBD1 (5 bases). Trimming pared 0 bases from V and 2 bases from J, leaving 8 bases between. CDR1 is SGHRS and CDR2 is YFSETQ in the germline V gene. The CDR3 has 14 residues. In DNA form, the CDR3 reads TGCGCCAGCAGCTTGGCCGGACAAAACACTGAAGCTTTCTTT. It specifies CASSLAGQNTEAFF.

This chain joins TRBV30 and TRBJ1-2, with a tentative D call TRBD1 (5 bases). CDR3 size: 14 residues. Germline V gene lookup returns CDR1 GTSNPN and CDR2 SVGIG (reference sequence). The V and J ends lost 1 base and 2 bases respectively, with 11 bases between them. This CDR3 is CAWSGRQPNYGYTF. Written as DNA, the CDR3 is TGTGCCTGGAGTGGTAGACAGCCAAACTATGGCTACACCTTC.

This rearrangement joins TRBV7-9 to TRBJ2-7, with 15 nucleotides matching TRBD2. Germline-derived CDR1 and CDR2 are SEHNR and FQNEAQ (reference sequence). The CDR3 spans 16 residues. V gave up 5 bases and J gave up 6 bases; unmatched junction bases: 8. The DNA for the CDR3 is TGTGCCAGCAGCCAACTGGGACTAGCGGGGGGAGGCGAGCAGTACTTC. It yields the protein CASSQLGLAGGGEQYF.

The chain has TRBV29-1 and TRBJ2-1; TRBD2 aligns across 7 bases. The germline CDR1 and CDR2 sequences are SQVTM and ANQGSEA. The CDR3 consists of 13 residues. V shed 8 bases and J 7 bases; nucleotides not matched to a gene: 11. The CDR3 DNA reads as TGCAGCTTCCTAGCGGTAGCTGGGAATGAGCAGTTCTTC. Encoded protein: CSFLAVAGNEQFF.

V and J are TRBV29-1 and TRBJ2-1; 14 nucleotides match TRBD2. The V segment lost 7 bases and the J segment 8 bases; nucleotides outside the gene matches: 10. This CDR3 has 15 residues. Germline CDR1 SQVTM, CDR2 ANQGSEA. CDR3 sequence: CSARLAGGPWHEQFF. The CDR3 DNA sequence: TGCAGCGCTAGACTAGCGGGAGGGCCATGGCATGAGCAGTTCTTC.

The rearrangement joins TRBV5-4 to TRBJ1-3; D gene unclear. The CDR3 is made up of 16 amino acids. CDR1 and CDR2 (germline): SGHNT, YYREEE (reference sequence). Deletions cut 0 bases from V and 0 bases from J, with 10 bases between. The CDR3: CASSLAGDFSGNTIYF. For the CDR3, the DNA is TGTGCCAGCAGCTTGGCCGGTGACTTCTCTGGAAACACCATATATTTT.

This chain joins TRBV28 and TRBJ1-4; TRBD1 is a possible D gene (6 bases). There are 15 residues in the CDR3. The germline V gene encodes CDR1 MDHEN and CDR2 SYDVKM. V was pared by 4 bases and J by 2 bases, with 11 bases between. This chain's CDR3 is CASSSPTGTNEKLFF. The CDR3 region has the DNA TGTGCCAGCAGTTCGCCGACAGGCACTAATGAAAAACTGTTTTTT.

CDR3 amino acids: CASSDTSGGVDTQYF. CDR3 nucleotides: TGTGCCAGCAGTGACACTAGCGGGGGGGTGGATACGCAGTATTTT. The chain couples TRBV25-1 to TRBJ2-3, with 13 bases lining up with TRBD2. This CDR3 is built from 15 residues. Germline V lookup: CDR1 MGHDK, CDR2 SYGVNS. Unmatched junction bases numbered 3, after V lost 3 bases and J lost 6 bases.

The V gene is TRBV9, the J gene TRBJ2-1; 8 nucleotides align to TRBD2. Germline V lookup: CDR1 SGDLS, CDR2 YYNGEE. This CDR3 spans 14 amino acids. With 4 bases clipped from V and 9 bases from J, the junction kept 9 bases outside the gene matches. CDR3 DNA sequence: TGTGCCAGCAGCCCCGGCGGGACTAGGGTTGAGCAGTTCTTC. Translated: CASSPGGTRVEQFF.

There are a few counts of this clone. The rearrangement joins TRBV14 to TRBJ2-5; D possibly corresponds to TRBD2 (6 bases). TRBJ2-7 explains the end of the DNA better; the J call may be wrong. Germline loops: CDR1 SGHDN, CDR2 FVKESK. The CDR3 sequence is 21 residues long. CDR3 residues: CASSQDCGLQAHLGASYEQYF. The CDR3 DNA reads TGTGCCAGCAGCCAAGATTGTGGACTACAGGCGCACTTAGGGGCCTCCTACGAGCAGTACTTC.

The CDR3 here is CASSANRGSQGEQYF. In nucleotides, the CDR3 is TGCGCCAGCAGCGCAAACAGGGGATCTCAGGGCGAGCAGTACTTC. V and J are TRBV5-1 and TRBJ2-7, with 7 bases identical to TRBD1. This CDR3 spans 15 amino acids. Germline-derived CDR1 and CDR2 are SGHRS and YFSETQ. V lost 4 bases and J lost 6; bases outside the gene matches: 13. Using reference TRBV5-1 and TRBJ2-7 for the parts outside the CDR3, the full variable domain is KAGVTQTPRYLIKTRGQQVTLSCSPISGHRSVSWYQQTPGQGLQFLFEYFSETQRNKGNFPGRFSGRQFSNSRSEMNVSTLELGDSALYLCASSANRGSQGEQYFGPGTRLTVT.

This clone was seen a few times. The chain joins TRBV7-8 to TRBJ1-4; 7 nucleotides match TRBD1. After removal of 5 bases from V and 2 bases from J, the junction contained 14 bases not matched to a gene. There are 18 residues in the CDR3. CDR1 is SGHVS, CDR2 FQNEAQ, per germline. The CDR3 spells CASSNRGGASRTNEKLFF. The CDR3 nucleotides are TGTGCCAGCAGCAACCGAGGGGGCGCTTCTAGGACTAATGAAAAACTGTTTTTT.

This clone was recorded a few times. The chain is built from TRBV9 and TRBJ1-1, with D maybe TRBD1 (5 bases). The CDR3 loop spans 15 amino acids. CDR1 is SGDLS, CDR2 YYNGEE, per germline. V shed 0 bases and J shed 0 bases, with 9 bases lying between them. As DNA, the CDR3 is TGTGCCAGCAGCGTAGTTGACAGAATGAACACTGAAGCTTTCTTT. Protein product: CASSVVDRMNTEAFF.